This entry lists 9 T cell receptor beta chains sequenced from one sample in a study of CD8 T cells in ankylosing spondylitis. No antigen is known for these receptors. Study-wide results and limits: About 8 highly homologous variants made up a TCR beta motif, and this motif appeared characteristic of ankylosing spondylitis blood.

MiXCR, run by TCRdb on the 5' RACE reads, gives a single entry per CDR3 protein. The sample lists 700,000 or so distinct CDR3 sequences; under 20% were seen once. The sample comprised blood, either unsorted or a sorted T cell fraction (not recorded which). The receptors were gathered from a male donor with ankylosing spondylitis.

J is TRBJ2-3 and V is TRBV29-1, with D possibly matching TRBD2 (6 bases). Germline CDR1 SQVTM, CDR2 ANQGSEA. CDR3 length: 12 amino acids. V was clipped by 7 bases and J by 0 bases, with 8 bases between them. The CDR3 region has the DNA TGCAGCGGGGGGGACAGCACAGATACGCAGTATTTT. This encodes CSGGDSTDTQYF.

This chain connects TRBV4-1 to TRBJ2-1, with 9 bases fitting TRBD2. The CDR3 sequence is 15 residues long. The germline CDR1 and CDR2 sequences are MGHRA and YSYEKL. With V trimmed by 8 bases and J by 7 bases, 12 bases remained unmatched. CDR3 nucleotides: TGCGCCAGCGGACTTAGCGGGAGTGGGGGGAATGAGCAGTTCTTC. The encoded protein is CASGLSGSGGNEQFF.

The genes are TRBV11-2 and TRBJ2-2; D unclear. Trimming shortened V by 0 bases and J by 4 bases, and 6 bases separated the two germline ends. Germline assignment: CDR1 SGHAT and CDR2 FQNNGV. This CDR3 spans 14 amino acids. The CDR3 coding sequence is TGTGCCAGCAGCTTAGAACGGATCACCGGGGAGCTGTTTTTT. It yields the protein CASSLERITGELFF.

This clonotype was seen a few times. The chain employs TRBV11-2 and TRBJ1-3; D is unresolved. Trimming left V 1 base short and J 2 bases short, with 9 bases between. The CDR3 has 15 amino acids. Germline-derived CDR1 and CDR2 are SGHAT and FQNNGV. The CDR3 DNA reads as TGTGCCAGCAGCTTAGTTTCCAGCACTGGAAACACCATATATTTT. It yields the protein CASSLVSSTGNTIYF. Supplemented by reference TRBV11-2 and TRBJ1-3, the full variable domain reads EAGVAQSPRYKIIEKRQSVAFWCNPISGHATLYWYQQILGQGPKLLIQFQNNGVVDDSQLPKDRFSAERLKGVDSTLKIQPAKLEDSAVYLCASSLVSSTGNTIYFGEGSWLTVV.

This clonotype was counted between two and nine times. This sequence joins TRBV6-6 and TRBJ2-1; the D gene is possibly TRBD1 (6 bases). The V end lost 8 bases, the J end lost 0 bases, and 8 bases lay between the germline ends. Looked up from germline, CDR1 is MNHNY and CDR2 is SVGAGI (reference sequence). CDR3 length: 13 residues. The CDR3 nucleotides read TGTGCCAGCGGGACACGCTCCTACAATGAGCAGTTCTTC. Encoded protein: CASGTRSYNEQFF.

In DNA, the CDR3 is TGTGCCAGCAGCTTGGATCTCGAAGATACGCAGTATTTT. Translated, it gives CASSLDLEDTQYF. The V and J genes are TRBV5-6 and TRBJ2-3; D remains ambiguous. Germline V lookup: CDR1 SGHDT, CDR2 YYEEEE. The ends were cut back, 0 bases at V and 5 bases at J, with 7 bases in the middle. The length of the CDR3 is 13 residues.

V gene TRBV2 combines with J gene TRBJ1-1; D gene ambiguous. This CDR3 spans 12 amino acids. V lost 6 bases to trimming and J lost 7 bases, with 12 bases between them. From germline, CDR1 is SNHLY and CDR2 FYNNEI. The CDR3: CASRADGVEAFF. The CDR3 DNA reads as TGTGCCAGCAGGGCGGACGGAGTTGAAGCTTTCTTT. The whole variable domain, filled in from reference TRBV2 and TRBJ1-1, reads EPEVTQTPSHQVTQMGQEVILRCVPISNHLYFYWYRQILGQKVEFLVSFYNNEISEKSEIFDDQFSVERPDGSNFTLKIRSTKLEDSAMYFCASRADGVEAFFGQGTRLTVV.

This clonotype was picked up a small number of times. V gene TRBV6-1 combines with J gene TRBJ2-7; the D gene is possibly TRBD1 (6 bases). Germline V gene sequence: CDR1 MNHNS, CDR2 SASEGT. Deletions cut 7 bases from V and 3 bases from J, with 13 bases between. This CDR3 has 13 residues. CDR3 bases: TGTGCCAGCACACCTGGGACAAACTACGAGCAGTACTTC. This encodes CASTPGTNYEQYF.

This clonotype was observed many times. The chain carries TRBV27 and TRBJ1-1; maybe TRBD1 (6 bases). The germline gives CDR1 MNHEY, CDR2 SMNVEV (reference sequence). V was cut by 5 bases and J by 3 bases, with 16 bases left in between. CDR3 size: 15 residues. The CDR3 loop reads CASSAIRGGHTEAFF. CDR3 nucleotides: TGTGCCAGCAGTGCGATCAGGGGTGGTCACACTGAAGCTTTCTTT.